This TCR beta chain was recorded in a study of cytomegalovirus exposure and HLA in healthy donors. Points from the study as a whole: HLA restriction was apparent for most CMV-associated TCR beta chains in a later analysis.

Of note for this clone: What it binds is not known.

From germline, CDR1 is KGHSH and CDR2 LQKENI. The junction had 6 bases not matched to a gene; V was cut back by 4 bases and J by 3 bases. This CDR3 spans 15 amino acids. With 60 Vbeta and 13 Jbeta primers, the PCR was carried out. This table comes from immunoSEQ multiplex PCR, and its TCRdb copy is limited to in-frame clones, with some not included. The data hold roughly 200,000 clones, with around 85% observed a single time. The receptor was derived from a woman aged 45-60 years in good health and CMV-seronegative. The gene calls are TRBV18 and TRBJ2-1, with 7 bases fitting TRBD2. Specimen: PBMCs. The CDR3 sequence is CASSLRSSGYNEQFF. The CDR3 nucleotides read TGTGCCAGCTCACTGCGTTCTAGCGGCTACAATGAGCAGTTCTTC.